The 14 T cell receptor beta chains listed next were all sequenced from one sample in a study of human T cells and chemical hapten exposure. Time point indicated: pre-sensitization, week 0. Treatment meaning: therapeutic diphenylcyclopropenone sensitization with weekly scalp DPC. MiXCR, applied by TCRdb to the RACE reads, yields one record per CDR3 protein. Of tens of thousands of distinct CDR3 sequences in the sample, around 7% were seen once. Here the sequenced sample was whole blood, taken in connection with sensitization to the hapten diphenylcyclopropenone (DPC). Receptor source: a woman in her thirties with alopecia areata. Some clones in this sample may be carry-over from other donors' samples.

This clonotype was detected ten times or more. The chain couples TRBV19 to TRBJ1-1; no firm D call. The CDR3 is 13 amino acids. V gave up 3 bases and J gave up 3 bases, with 8 bases separating them. The germline V gene has CDR1 LNHDA and CDR2 SQIVND (reference sequence). CDR3 coding DNA: TGTGCCAGTAGTATGAAAGGAGACACTGAAGCTTTCTTT. Its translation is CASSMKGDTEAFF.

This clonotype was seen repeatedly, ten times or more. The chain carries TRBV5-1 and TRBJ2-3, with 8 bases aligning to TRBD2. Germline-derived CDR1 and CDR2 are SGHRS and YFSETQ. The CDR3 spans 14 residues. Unmatched junction bases numbered 3, after V lost 3 bases and J lost 3 bases. For the CDR3, the DNA is TGCGCCAGCAGCTCGTTAGCGGGGACAGATACGCAGTATTTT. Its translation is CASSSLAGTDTQYF.

This clonotype was counted ten times or more. The CDR3 bases are TGTGCCAGCTCCCAGGGTAGAAGGTACACTGAAGCTTTCTTT. It specifies CASSQGRRYTEAFF. This chain joins TRBV11-2 and TRBJ1-1; a weak D match, TRBD1 (5 bases). The ends were cut back, 8 bases at V and 3 bases at J, with 16 bases in the middle. CDR3 length equals 14 residues. Germline V gene lookup returns CDR1 SGHAT and CDR2 FQNNGV.

In this sample, this clonotype turned up many times. The V gene is TRBV5-1, the J gene TRBJ2-3; D may be TRBD2 (6 bases). With 2 bases removed from V and 3 bases from J, the gap between germline ends came to 16 bases. The CDR3 is 16 residues long. Germline-derived CDR1 and CDR2 are SGHRS and YFSETQ. The DNA of the CDR3 is TGCGCCAGCAGCTTACTGGAGGGGTTGGGAACAGATACGCAGTATTTT. It yields the protein CASSLLEGLGTDTQYF. The whole variable domain, remainder taken from reference TRBV5-1 and TRBJ2-3, is KAGVTQTPRYLIKTRGQQVTLSCSPISGHRSVSWYQQTPGQGLQFLFEYFSETQRNKGNFPGRFSGRQFSNSRSEMNVSTLELGDSALYLCASSLLEGLGTDTQYFGPGTRLTVL.

V usage is TRBV27 and J usage is TRBJ1-6, with no clear D. Trimming pared 6 bases from V and 9 bases from J, leaving 12 bases between. Germline V gene lookup returns CDR1 MNHEY and CDR2 SMNVEV (reference sequence). The CDR3 sequence is 13 residues long. As DNA, the CDR3 is TGTGCCAGCAGCGACCAGGTCCGTTCACCCCTCCACTTT. It yields the protein CASSDQVRSPLHF.

This clonotype came up many times. The V gene is TRBV10-2, the J gene TRBJ1-1, with D tentatively TRBD1 (6 bases). CDR3 length equals 15 residues. V was pared by 7 bases and J by 1 base, with 16 bases between. CDR1 and CDR2 (germline): WSHSY, SAAADI. The CDR3 loop is CASTWNRAGNTEAFF. The CDR3 DNA reads as TGCGCCAGCACTTGGAACAGGGCGGGGAACACTGAAGCTTTCTTT.

This clonotype was detected a few times. The chain recombines TRBV29-1 with TRBJ1-1; D is unclear. Germline CDR1 reads SQVTM; CDR2 reads ANQGSEA. Trimming removed 2 bases from V and 1 base from J, with 8 bases in between. CDR3 length: 13 residues. The CDR3 spells CSVESLPNTEAFF. For the CDR3, the DNA is TGCAGCGTTGAAAGCCTACCGAACACTGAAGCTTTCTTT.

Of note for this clonotype: This clone may be a read error of a much larger clone one base away. This chain links TRBV30 with TRBJ2-7; D unresolved. CDR1 is GTSNPN, CDR2 SVGIG, per germline (reference sequence). V lost 7 bases, J lost 0 bases, and 7 bases lay in between. CDR3 length: 11 residues. The CDR3 loop is CAYQSSYEQYF. The CDR3 DNA follows: TGTGCCTATCAGAGCTCCTACGAGCAGTACTTC.

This clonotype was seen more than once but under ten times. A much larger clone differs by one base, so this may be a read error. CDR3 in DNA: TGTGCCAGCAAGGAGACGGTAAATTCATCCCTCCACTTT. As protein: CASKETVNSSLHF. The chain uses TRBV6-1 and TRBJ1-6; D unresolved. From germline, CDR1 is MNHNS and CDR2 SASEGT. The CDR3 has 13 amino acids.

With regard to this clonotype: This may be a read error: a much more frequent sequence differs by one nucleotide. The chain uses TRBV6-5 and TRBJ1-3; D unresolved. This CDR3 has 18 residues. CDR1 and CDR2 (germline): MNHEY, SVGAGI. The V end was cut by 0 bases, the J end by 0 bases, with 15 bases between. The chain's CDR3 is CASSYSFVAGSSGNTIYF. The CDR3 DNA is TGTGCCAGCAGTTACTCTTTTGTGGCCGGTTCCTCTGGAAACACCATATATTTT.

This clonotype was counted many times. The J gene is TRBJ2-3, the V gene TRBV7-3; D possibly uses TRBD1 or TRBD2 (6 bases each). The ends were cut back, 5 bases at V and 0 bases at J, with 12 bases in the middle. Germline CDR1 SGHTA, CDR2 FQGTGA. The CDR3 is made up of 15 amino acids. The CDR3 loop is CASSQGGLSTDTQYF. The CDR3 nucleotides read TGTGCCAGCAGCCAAGGGGGACTTAGCACAGATACGCAGTATTTT.

This clonotype was recorded at least ten times. The chain is built from TRBV3-1 and TRBJ2-6, with 7 bases aligning to TRBD1. After removal of 5 bases from V and 3 bases from J, the junction contained 19 bases not matched to a gene. Germline V gives CDR1 LGHDT, CDR2 YNNKEL (reference sequence). The CDR3 extends over 20 amino acids. CDR3 loop: CASSATGRQGYHLGANVLTF. DNA of the CDR3: TGTGCCAGCAGCGCTACTGGGCGACAGGGCTACCACCTTGGGGCCAACGTCCTGACTTTC.

At least ten counts were recorded for this clonotype. The V call is TRBV5-1, the J call TRBJ1-2; 10 bases fit TRBD1. V trimming: 0 bases; J trimming: 5 bases; junction bases outside the gene matches: 13. The length of the CDR3 is 18 residues. Germline values: CDR1 SGHRS, CDR2 YFSETQ. The CDR3 DNA follows: TGCGCCAGCAGCTTGGACCCGGGGACAGGGGCCTCTCGTTATGGCTACACCTTC. Translating it yields CASSLDPGTGASRYGYTF.

This clonotype was counted ten times or more. The CDR3 DNA follows: TGTGCCAGCAGTGTTGGACAAGAGGATGGCTACACCTTC. It specifies CASSVGQEDGYTF. The rearrangement links TRBV6-6 to TRBJ1-2; D may be TRBD1 (5 bases). This CDR3 is built from 13 residues. Looked up from germline, CDR1 is MNHNY and CDR2 is SVGAGI (reference sequence). V was pared by 5 bases and J by 6 bases, with 13 bases between.